The 7 T cell receptor beta chains in this list originate from one sample, sequenced in a study of cytomegalovirus exposure and HLA in healthy donors. The PCR used 60 Vbeta and 13 Jbeta primers. The table came from immunoSEQ multiplex PCR; TCRdb's copy has only in-frame clones and leaves some out. Its clone listing holds more than 90,000 clones. Sequences were obtained from PBMCs. The receptors come from a young man in good health and CMV-seronegative.

J is TRBJ1-5 and V is TRBV5-6; the D gene is possibly TRBD1 (5 bases). Germline V gives CDR1 SGHDT, CDR2 YYEEEE. CDR3 size: 15 residues. V shed 4 bases and J shed 2 bases, with 13 bases lying between them. The CDR3 protein is CASSRMVRGNQPQHF. The DNA for the CDR3 is TGTGCCAGCAGCCGTATGGTCAGGGGCAATCAGCCCCAGCATTTT. Complete variable domain (other parts from reference TRBV5-6 and TRBJ1-5): DAGVTQSPTHLIKTRGQQVTLRCSPKSGHDTVSWYQQALGQGPQFIFQYYEEEERQRGNFPDRFSGHQFPNYSSELNVNALLLGDSALYLCASSRMVRGNQPQHFGDGTRLSIL.

The chain recombines TRBV4-2 with TRBJ1-5, with D tentatively TRBD1 (5 bases). Germline V lookup: CDR1 LGHNA, CDR2 YNFKEQ. The V and J ends lost 0 bases and 1 base respectively, with 7 bases between them. The CDR3 length is 15 residues. The DNA of the CDR3 is TGTGCCAGCAGCCAAGACAGGACAAGCAATCAGCCCCAGCATTTT. It specifies CASSQDRTSNQPQHF.

V gene TRBV10-3 combines with J gene TRBJ2-1; tentative D call: TRBD2 (6 bases). CDR1 and CDR2 from the germline V gene are ENHRY and SYGVKD. The CDR3 length is 15 residues. The V end was cut by 10 bases, the J end by 6 bases, with 22 bases between. DNA for the CDR3: TGTGCCAGTCACCTTAATTTGGGGGGAATCAATGAGCAGTTCTTC. It translates to CASHLNLGGINEQFF.

This chain joins TRBV28 and TRBJ2-1, with 11 bases that match TRBD2. CDR1 MDHEN and CDR2 SYDVKM come from the germline V gene. The CDR3 runs 17 residues. Losses at the gene ends were 5 bases for V and 10 bases for J; bases not matched to a gene: 16. This CDR3 reads CASSTHSSGGPLGEQFF. The CDR3 DNA follows: TGTGCCAGCAGTACGCACTCTAGCGGGGGGCCCCTGGGGGAGCAGTTCTTC. Using reference TRBV28 and TRBJ2-1 for the parts outside the CDR3, the full variable domain is DVKVTQSSRYLVKRTGEKVFLECVQDMDHENMFWYRQDPGLGLRLIYFSYDVKMKEKGDIPEGYSVSREKKERFSLILESASTNQTSMYLCASSTHSSGGPLGEQFFGPGTRLTVL.

The V call is TRBV7-2, the J call TRBJ1-4; D remains unclear. Germline values: CDR1 SGHTA, CDR2 FQGNSA. Trimming stripped 4 bases from V and 3 bases from J, with 15 bases between. The CDR3 spans 16 residues. This CDR3 reads CASSSGKRGPNEKLFF. Written as DNA, the CDR3 is TGTGCCAGCAGCTCGGGCAAGCGGGGTCCTAATGAAAAACTGTTTTTT. Supplemented by reference TRBV7-2 and TRBJ1-4, the full variable domain reads GAGVSQSPSNKVTEKGKDVELRCDPISGHTALYWYRQSLGQGLEFLIYFQGNSAPDKSGLPSDRFSAERTGGSVSTLTIQRTQQEDSAVYLCASSSGKRGPNEKLFFGSGTQLSVL.

As DNA, the CDR3 is TGCGCCAGCAGCAACCCAGGGAACACCGGGGAGCTGTTTTTT. Amino acids: CASSNPGNTGELFF. This rearrangement joins TRBV5-1 to TRBJ2-2; D remains unclear. With 4 bases removed from V and 1 base from J, the gap between germline ends came to 8 bases. CDR1 is SGHRS and CDR2 is YFSETQ in the germline V gene. The CDR3 length is 14 residues.

The chain uses TRBV6-1 and TRBJ1-2, with D possibly matching TRBD1 (6 bases). The CDR3 runs to 14 residues. CDR1 and CDR2 from the germline V gene are MNHNS and SASEGT. Deletions cut 1 base from V and 4 bases from J, with 10 bases between. The DNA for the CDR3 is TGTGCCAGCAGTGAAGGAGGACAGCTCTATGGCTACACCTTC. The encoded protein is CASSEGGQLYGYTF.